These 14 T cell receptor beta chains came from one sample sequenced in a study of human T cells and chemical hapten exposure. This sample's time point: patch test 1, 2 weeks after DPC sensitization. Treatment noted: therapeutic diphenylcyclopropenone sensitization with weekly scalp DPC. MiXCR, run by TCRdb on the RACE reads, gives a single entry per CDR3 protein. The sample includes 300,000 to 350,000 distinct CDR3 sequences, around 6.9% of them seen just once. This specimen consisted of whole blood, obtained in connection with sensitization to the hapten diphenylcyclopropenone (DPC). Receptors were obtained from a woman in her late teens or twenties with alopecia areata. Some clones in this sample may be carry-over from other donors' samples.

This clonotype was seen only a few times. The CDR3, as DNA: TGTGCCAGCAGTTCCCAGTTGGCGGATGAGCAGTTCTTC. Protein sequence: CASSSQLADEQFF. This sequence joins TRBV6-2 or TRBV6-3 and TRBJ2-1; D uncertain. V was pared by 4 bases and J by 8 bases, with 12 bases between. The CDR3 has 13 residues. In germline, CDR1 is MNHEY, CDR2 SVGEGT.

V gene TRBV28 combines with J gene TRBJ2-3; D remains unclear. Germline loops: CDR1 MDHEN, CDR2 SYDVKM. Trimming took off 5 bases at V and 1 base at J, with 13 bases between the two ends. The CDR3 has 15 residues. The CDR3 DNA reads TGTGCCAGCAGTCCCTATCGGAAACGCACAGATACGCAGTATTTT. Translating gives CASSPYRKRTDTQYF.

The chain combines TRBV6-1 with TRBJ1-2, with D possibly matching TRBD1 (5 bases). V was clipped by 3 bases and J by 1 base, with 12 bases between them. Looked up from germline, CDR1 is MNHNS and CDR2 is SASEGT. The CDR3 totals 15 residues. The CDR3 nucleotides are TGTGCCAGCAGTGAGAATAACAGGTTTAACTATGGCTACACCTTC. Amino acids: CASSENNRFNYGYTF.

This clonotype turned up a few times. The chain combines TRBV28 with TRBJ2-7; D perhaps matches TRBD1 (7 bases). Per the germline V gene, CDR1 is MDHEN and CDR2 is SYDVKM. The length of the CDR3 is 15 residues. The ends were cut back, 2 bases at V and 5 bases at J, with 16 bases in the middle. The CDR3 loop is CASSLVEGAKDEQYF. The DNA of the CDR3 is TGTGCCAGCAGTTTAGTGGAGGGGGCAAAAGACGAGCAGTACTTC.

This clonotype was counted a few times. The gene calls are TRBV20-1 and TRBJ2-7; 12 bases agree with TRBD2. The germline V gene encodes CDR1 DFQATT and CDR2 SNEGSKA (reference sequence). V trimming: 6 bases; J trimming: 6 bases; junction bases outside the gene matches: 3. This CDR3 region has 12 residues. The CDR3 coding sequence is TGCAGTGCAAAGGGACTAGCGGGCGAGCAGTACTTC. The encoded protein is CSAKGLAGEQYF.

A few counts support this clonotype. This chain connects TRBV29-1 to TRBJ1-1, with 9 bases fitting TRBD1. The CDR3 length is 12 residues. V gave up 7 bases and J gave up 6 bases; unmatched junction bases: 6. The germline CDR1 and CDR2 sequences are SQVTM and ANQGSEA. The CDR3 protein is CSGRQGGAEAFF. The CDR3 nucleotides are TGCAGCGGGCGACAGGGGGGTGCTGAAGCTTTCTTT.

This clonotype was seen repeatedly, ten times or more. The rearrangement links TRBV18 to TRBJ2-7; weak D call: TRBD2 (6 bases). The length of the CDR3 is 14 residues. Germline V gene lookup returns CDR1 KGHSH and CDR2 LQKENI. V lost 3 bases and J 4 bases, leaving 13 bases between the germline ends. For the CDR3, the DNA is TGTGCCAGCTCACCCCCCGGAGGGTCGTACGAGCAGTACTTC. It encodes CASSPPGGSYEQYF. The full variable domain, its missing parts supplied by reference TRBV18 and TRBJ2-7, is NAGVMQNPRHLVRRRGQEARLRCSPMKGHSHVYWYRQLPEEGLKFMVYLQKENIIDESGMPKERFSAEFPKEGPSILRIQQVVRGDSAAYFCASSPPGGSYEQYFGPGTRLTVT.

The CDR3 loop is CASSLGRDSHNPSEKLFF. The CDR3 nucleotides read TGCGCCAGCAGCTTGGGTCGGGACAGCCATAATCCGTCAGAAAAACTGTTTTTT. The gene calls are TRBV5-1 and TRBJ1-4; 7 bases are a match to TRBD1. V shed 0 bases and J 8 bases; nucleotides not matched to a gene: 16. The germline V gene has CDR1 SGHRS and CDR2 YFSETQ. This CDR3 contains 18 residues. The full variable domain, with the rest looked up from reference TRBV5-1 and TRBJ1-4, is KAGVTQTPRYLIKTRGQQVTLSCSPISGHRSVSWYQQTPGQGLQFLFEYFSETQRNKGNFPGRFSGRQFSNSRSEMNVSTLELGDSALYLCASSLGRDSHNPSEKLFFGSGTQLSVL.

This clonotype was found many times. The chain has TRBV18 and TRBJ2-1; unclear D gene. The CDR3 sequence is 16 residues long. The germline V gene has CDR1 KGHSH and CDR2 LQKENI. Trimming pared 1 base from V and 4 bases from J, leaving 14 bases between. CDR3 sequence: CASSPRGTSPYNEQFF. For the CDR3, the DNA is TGTGCCAGCTCACCACGGGGAACCTCGCCGTACAATGAGCAGTTCTTC. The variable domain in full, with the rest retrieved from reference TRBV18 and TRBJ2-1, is NAGVMQNPRHLVRRRGQEARLRCSPMKGHSHVYWYRQLPEEGLKFMVYLQKENIIDESGMPKERFSAEFPKEGPSILRIQQVVRGDSAAYFCASSPRGTSPYNEQFFGPGTRLTVL.

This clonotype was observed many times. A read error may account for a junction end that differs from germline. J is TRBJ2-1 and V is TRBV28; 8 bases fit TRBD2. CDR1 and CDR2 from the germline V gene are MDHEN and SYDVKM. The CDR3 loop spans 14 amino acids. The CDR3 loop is CASSPRRGGGLPLF. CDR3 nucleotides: TGTGCCAGCAGCCCACGGCGCGGCGGGGGGTTACCGCTCTTC.

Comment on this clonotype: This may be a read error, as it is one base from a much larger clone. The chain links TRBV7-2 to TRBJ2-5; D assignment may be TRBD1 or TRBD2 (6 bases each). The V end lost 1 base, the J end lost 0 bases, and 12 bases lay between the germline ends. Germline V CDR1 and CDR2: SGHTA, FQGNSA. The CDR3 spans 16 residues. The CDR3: CASSLVRGLYQETQYF. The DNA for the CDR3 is TGTGCCAGCAGCTTAGTACGGGGGCTTTACCAAGAGACCCAGTACTTC.

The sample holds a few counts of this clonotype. The CDR3 DNA reads as TGTGCCAGCAGTTACTCGAGGGGATGGGCTTTCAATCAGCCCCAGCATTTT. Translating it yields CASSYSRGWAFNQPQHF. The chain uses TRBV6-6 and TRBJ1-5, with D possibly TRBD1 on 5 matching bases. There are 17 residues in the CDR3. The V end lost 0 bases, the J end lost 3 bases, and 15 bases lay between the germline ends. The germline gives CDR1 MNHNY, CDR2 SVGAGI (reference sequence).

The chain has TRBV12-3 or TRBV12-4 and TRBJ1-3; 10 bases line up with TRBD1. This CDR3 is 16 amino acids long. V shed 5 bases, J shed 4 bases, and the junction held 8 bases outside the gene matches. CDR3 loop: CASSRRQGALGNTIYF. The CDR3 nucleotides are TGTGCCAGCAGTCGACGACAGGGGGCCTTAGGAAACACCATATATTTT.

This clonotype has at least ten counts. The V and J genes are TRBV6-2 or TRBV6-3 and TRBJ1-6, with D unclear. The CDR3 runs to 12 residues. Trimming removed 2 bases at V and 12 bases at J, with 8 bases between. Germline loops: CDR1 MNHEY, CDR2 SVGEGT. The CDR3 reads CASSYADRPLHF. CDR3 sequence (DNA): TGTGCCAGCAGTTACGCCGATAGACCCCTCCACTTT.